This T cell receptor beta chain is drawn from a study of T and B cells in COVID-19 patients. Study as a whole: Peripheral blood came from COVID-19 patients with active infection or after recovery. Active-infection patients were older, median roughly 67 years, than recovered patients, median approximately 35 years.

This clonotype has more than one count but fewer than ten. Its target is not known. TRB was amplified from roughly 250-500 ng of blood genomic DNA. Multiplex PCR with BIOMED2 TRB-A/B primer pools amplified TRB rearrangements. TCRdb used MiXCR to reprocess the multiplex PCR reads, holding one entry per CDR3 protein. The table has tens of thousands of distinct CDR3 sequences, 25% to 35% seen once. The V end lost 1 base, the J end lost 9 bases, and 13 bases lay between the germline ends. CDR1 is SEHNR, CDR2 FQNEAQ, per germline (reference sequence). The CDR3 length is 15 residues. Study findings and constraints: Highly clonal in active COVID-19, TRB repertoires exceeded healthy-donor diversity and richness at recovery. In COVID-19 patients, T cell receptor beta variable and joining gene use was reportedly strongly skewed.

This sequence originates from a human donor who had recovered from COVID-19. J is TRBJ1-6 and V is TRBV7-9, with a possible D match to TRBD1 (5 bases). The sequencing sample was made of blood. The CDR3 here is CASSLGFGGPSPLHF. The CDR3 coding sequence is TGTGCCAGCAGCTTAGGTTTTGGGGGACCTTCACCCCTCCACTTT.